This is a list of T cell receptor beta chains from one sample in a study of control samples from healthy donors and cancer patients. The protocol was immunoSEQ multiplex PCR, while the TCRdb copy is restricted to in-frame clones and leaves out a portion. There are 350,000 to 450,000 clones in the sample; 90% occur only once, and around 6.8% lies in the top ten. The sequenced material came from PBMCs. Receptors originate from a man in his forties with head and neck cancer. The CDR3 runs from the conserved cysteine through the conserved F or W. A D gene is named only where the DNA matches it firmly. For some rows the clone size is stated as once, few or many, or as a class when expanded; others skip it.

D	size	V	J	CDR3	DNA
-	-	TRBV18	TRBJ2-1	CASSPPGGRVQFF	TGTGCCAGCTCACCACCGGGTGGGCGTGTTCAGTTCTTC
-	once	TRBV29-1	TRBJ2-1	CSMIRSYNEQFF	TGCAGTATGATTAGGTCCTACAATGAGCAGTTCTTC
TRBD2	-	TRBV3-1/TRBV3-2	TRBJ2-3	CASSRTSGVSTDTQYF	TGTGCCAGCAGCCGGACTAGCGGGGTTAGCACAGATACGCAGTATTTT
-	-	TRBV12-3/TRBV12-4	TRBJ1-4	CASSPPGLEKLFF	TGTGCCAGCAGTCCCCCGGGGTTAGAAAAACTGTTTTTT
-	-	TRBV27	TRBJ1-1	CASSLTSYTEAFF	TGTGCCAGCAGCCTAACGAGTTACACTGAAGCTTTCTTT
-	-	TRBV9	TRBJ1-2	CASSLSGAGWNGYTF	TGTGCCAGCAGCCTCTCCGGGGCGGGGTGGAATGGCTACACCTTC
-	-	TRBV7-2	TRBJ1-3	CASSLVGGGSGNTIYF	TGTGCCAGCAGCTTAGTCGGAGGGGGCTCTGGAAACACCATATATTTT
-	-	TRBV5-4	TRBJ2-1	CASSLVQGNEQFF	TGTGCCAGCAGCTTAGTTCAAGGCAATGAGCAGTTCTTC
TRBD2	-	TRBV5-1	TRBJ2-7	CASSILAGLSTEQYF	TGCGCCAGCAGCATCTTAGCGGGGCTCTCCACCGAGCAGTACTTC
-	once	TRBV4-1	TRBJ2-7	CASSPGRGRTYEQYF	TGCGCCAGCAGCCCAGGCCGGGGGAGGACCTACGAGCAGTACTTC
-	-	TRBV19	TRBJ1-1	CASSTTENTEAFF	TGTGCCAGTAGTACCACAGAGAACACTGAAGCTTTCTTT
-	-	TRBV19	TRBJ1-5	CASSPRPSNQPQHF	TGTGCCAGTAGTCCCCGCCCCAGCAATCAGCCCCAGCATTTT
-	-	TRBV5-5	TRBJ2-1	CASSLNEQFF	TGTGCCAGCAGCTTGAATGAGCAGTTCTTC
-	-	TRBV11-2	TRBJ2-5	CASSLLDWYAQETQYF	TGTGCCAGCAGCTTGTTAGATTGGTATGCCCAAGAGACCCAGTACTTC
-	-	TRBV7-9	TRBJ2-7	CASSLTVEQYF	TGTGCCAGCAGCTTGACAGTCGAACAGTACTTC
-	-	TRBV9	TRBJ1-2	CASSVGAGVRDGYTF	TGTGCCAGCAGCGTGGGGGCCGGGGTCAGGGATGGCTACACCTTC
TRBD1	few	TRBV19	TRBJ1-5	CASSGRQGANNQPQHF	TGTGCCAGTAGTGGACGACAGGGGGCGAACAATCAGCCCCAGCATTTT
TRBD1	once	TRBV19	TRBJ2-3	CASSPQGELDTQYF	TGTGCCAGTAGTCCCCAGGGGGAGTTGGATACGCAGTATTTT